This TCR beta chain was profiled in a study of identical twins. Notes on the study in general: These conclusions were based on statistical analysis (cross-sectional, not following the same donors).

On this clonotype itself: Its specificity is not known.

This CDR3 region has 12 residues. Germline V gene lookup returns CDR1 DFQATT and CDR2 SNEGSKA (reference sequence). TCRdb reprocessed the 5' RACE reads via MiXCR and lists one record per CDR3 protein. The table shows roughly 750,000 distinct CDR3 sequences, with 20% to 25% occurring only once. These data were also reused for a study on T cells expressing NK-cell markers. Per that study: These clonotypes additionally ranked first within the CD3+CD56-NKG2C+ fraction of a few donors. No clear determination of HCMV specificity was made for expanded NKG2C+ T cell clones.

The chain employs TRBV20-1 and TRBJ2-3; 11 positions agree with TRBD1. The sample taken for sequencing was PBMCs. This TCR derives from a woman aged 18-35 years in good health. CDR3: CSGTGGSDTQYF. The CDR3 coding sequence is TGCAGCGGGACAGGGGGTTCAGATACGCAGTATTTT.